These T cell receptor beta chains were read from a single sample in a study of regulatory T cells in long-lasting Graves disease. Each CDR3 protein is one row after TCRdb ran MiXCR on the multiplex PCR reads. The sample holds more than 450,000 distinct CDR3 sequences, roughly 15% seen once. These data were likewise used in another study, on T cells in Graves' hyperthyroidism and ophthalmopathy.

Material: peripheral blood mononuclear cells (PBMCs), obtained at new diagnosis, from a patient treated with antithyroid drugs. The receptor set was obtained from a middle-aged man with Graves disease. The CDR3 runs from the conserved cysteine through the conserved F or W. D genes are given only for firm matches. Clone size is shown for a subset of rows, as once, few, many or a class of expanded clone.

V gene	clone size	J gene	D gene	CDR3 DNA	CDR3 protein
TRBV6-1	.	TRBJ2-2	TRBD2	TGTGCCAGCAGTGAAGCGGGGGGGGTGAACACCGGGGAGCTGTTTTTT	CASSEAGGVNTGELFF
TRBV6-1	many	TRBJ2-7	.	TGTGCCAGCAGTACGGGGGTCATCTACGAGCAGTACTTC	CASSTGVIYEQYF
TRBV5-1	many	TRBJ2-1	TRBD2	TGTGCCAGCAGCCGCGGGGGAAGCTCCTACAATGAGCAGTTCTTC	CASSRGGSSYNEQFF
TRBV7-6	many	TRBJ2-3	TRBD2	TGTGCCAGCAGCCCCCTAGCGGCAGACACAGATACGCAGTATTTT	CASSPLAADTDTQYF
TRBV3-1	few	TRBJ2-1	TRBD2	TGTGCCAGCAGCCAGACTAGCGGAGGCAGCTATGAGCAGTTCTTC	CASSQTSGGSYEQFF
TRBV5-1	few	TRBJ2-1	TRBD1	TGCGCCAGCAGCGTGGCCGGGACAGGGTTCAATGAGCAGTTCTTC	CASSVAGTGFNEQFF
TRBV5-1	many	TRBJ2-1	.	TGCGCCAGCAGCTTGAGGCAGGGTGGGAGTGAGCAGTTCTTC	CASSLRQGGSEQFF
TRBV6-2/TRBV6-3	few	TRBJ1-1	.	TGTGCCAGCACCCGAAGGAGGGTGGTGAACACTGAAGCTTTCTTT	CASTRRRVVNTEAFF
TRBV3-1	.	TRBJ1-6	.	TGTGCCAGCAGCCAAGTAACCATCTCAGATTCACCCCTCCACTTT	CASSQVTISDSPLHF
TRBV20-1	many	TRBJ2-2	.	TGCAGTGCCCGGACAGCGAACACCGGGGAGCTGTTTTTT	CSARTANTGELFF